This TCR beta chain was sequenced during a study of regulatory T cells in long-lasting Graves disease. Overall study context: Persistent cases were those of Graves' disease that involved over 5 years of antithyroid drugs with positive TSH receptor antibodies.

For TCR beta, libraries came from iRepertoire HTBI primers and Arm-PCR of CDR3 regions. TCRdb ran MiXCR on the multiplex PCR reads and lists one entry per CDR3 protein. The table lists over 250,000 distinct CDR3 sequences, 22% of them singletons. V was pared by 1 base and J by 3 bases, with 16 bases between. This CDR3 comprises 16 residues. Germline lookup yields CDR1 LGHNA and CDR2 YSLEER. The time point: persistent/refractory GD, antithyroid drugs over 5 years with positive TRAb. There was RNA extracted from PBMCs, and the TCR library was made from it. This clonotype was counted only a few times. The clonotype originates from a female donor with Graves disease. The V gene is TRBV4-3, the J gene TRBJ2-7; D possibly corresponds to TRBD1 (5 bases). Specimen: peripheral blood mononuclear cells (PBMCs), collected when the disease was refractory, from a patient treated with antithyroid drugs. CDR3 coding DNA: TGCGCCAGCAGCCAAGCTCTAAGGGGAAGAAACTACGAGCAGTACTTC. Protein product: CASSQALRGRNYEQYF.